A selection of T cell receptor beta chains follows, all from one sample in a study of blood T cell repertoires in COVID-19. TCRdb's table, derived via immunoSEQ multiplex PCR, lists solely in-frame clones and lacks some. The profile shows 300,000 to 400,000 clones, about 86% of them singletons. Material for sequencing was peripheral blood. The receptors were gathered from a woman aged 55-69 years with COVID-19, enrolled during active disease. CDR3s include the opening cysteine and the closing phenylalanine or tryptophan. For some rows the clone size is stated as once, few or many, or as a class when expanded; others skip it.

V	J	size	CDR3
TRBV11-2	TRBJ1-6	-	CASRDSYYNSPLHF
TRBV5-1	TRBJ1-2	-	CASSLGGQHYTF
TRBV2	TRBJ2-6	-	CASIYSGANVLTF
TRBV7-2	TRBJ1-2	-	CASSLDRGRYGYTF
TRBV25-1	TRBJ2-5	-	CASSDTEKETQYF
TRBV3-1/TRBV3-2	TRBJ2-7	-	CASSQLGAYEQYF
TRBV9	TRBJ2-4	-	CASSDPRSGSNIQYF
TRBV13	TRBJ2-5	-	CASSLPVGQGFQETQYF
TRBV2	TRBJ2-7	-	CASSLRGDGEQYF
TRBV5-1	TRBJ1-6	-	CASSGQGNSPLHF
TRBV7-9	TRBJ2-7	-	CASSSNINRLAYEQYF
TRBV15	TRBJ2-7	-	CATSTYTGPSTYEQYF
TRBV5-1	TRBJ2-7	-	CASSMDIFSYEQYF
TRBV13	TRBJ2-2	-	CASSQTSGGTGELFF
TRBV12-3/TRBV12-4	TRBJ1-1	-	CASSQTPNTEAFF
TRBV7-9	TRBJ1-1	-	CASSLGGTGNTEAFF
TRBV5-1	TRBJ1-3	-	CASTGTGNTIYF
TRBV6-2/TRBV6-3	TRBJ2-1	-	CASSLDSYNEQFF
TRBV29-1	TRBJ2-5	-	CSVVVSEETQYF
TRBV5-4	TRBJ1-2	-	CASSPQGVVNYGYTF
TRBV4-1	TRBJ1-1	-	CASSHGGGTEAFF
TRBV27	TRBJ1-2	-	CASSLASSYGYTF
TRBV6-6	TRBJ2-7	few	CASSPISEGQYF
TRBV11-3	TRBJ2-1	few	CASSLSSGPYNEQFF
TRBV18	TRBJ2-7	-	CASSSLSGGAGEQYF
TRBV14	TRBJ2-7	-	CASSQNRADYEQYF
TRBV3-1/TRBV3-2	TRBJ2-3	-	CASSLGLAGDTQYF
TRBV5-6	TRBJ2-3	-	CASSLVQTGIRTDTQYF
TRBV7-3	TRBJ2-3	-	CASSPSFLSGTDTQYF
TRBV30	TRBJ1-5	-	CAWSVLDTQPQHF
TRBV6-5	TRBJ2-7	-	CASIGQGGYEQYF
TRBV6-6	TRBJ2-1	-	CASSSILGSYNEQFF
TRBV30	TRBJ2-3	-	CAWEDRGGTDTQYF
TRBV5-1	TRBJ2-2	-	CASSLGTVNTGELFF
TRBV5-1	TRBJ2-5	-	CASSFGRDTHLVAQYF
TRBV5-6	TRBJ1-6	-	CASSWDRGNYNSPLHF
TRBV18	TRBJ1-5	-	CASSPGQGYNQPQHF
TRBV12-3/TRBV12-4	TRBJ1-5	-	CASSLGDQPQHF
TRBV2	TRBJ1-3	-	CARPGGSGNTIYF
TRBV5-6	TRBJ2-5	-	CASSLAGRQETQYF
TRBV7-2	TRBJ2-1	-	CASSLALVDGGIYNEQFF
TRBV29-1	TRBJ1-1	-	CSVLRQGANTEAFF
TRBV4-1	TRBJ2-3	-	CASSQEGTQYF
TRBV30	TRBJ2-2	-	CAWSVLAGTGELFF
TRBV2	TRBJ1-2	-	CASSATAYGYTF
TRBV2	TRBJ2-5	-	CASSPAGGYIYQETQYF